The 5 T cell receptor beta chains below all came from one sample that was sequenced in a study of human T cells and chemical hapten exposure. Indicated time point: patch test 1, 2 weeks after DPC sensitization. Treatment denoted: therapeutic diphenylcyclopropenone sensitization with weekly scalp DPC. TCRdb reanalysed the RACE reads using MiXCR and keeps one entry per CDR3 protein. The sample carries 95,000 to 150,000 distinct CDR3 sequences, 12% to 15% recorded once. The sample in question was whole blood, obtained in connection with sensitization to the hapten diphenylcyclopropenone (DPC). These receptors all come from a man aged 18 to 35 with alopecia areata. Some clones in this sample may be carry-over from other donors' samples.

There are many counts of this clonotype. The chain combines TRBV5-1 with TRBJ1-2, with 7 bases identical to TRBD1. The CDR3 is 12 residues long. Germline CDR1 SGHRS, CDR2 YFSETQ. With V trimmed by 10 bases and J by 7 bases, 10 bases remained unmatched. The DNA of the CDR3 is TGCGCCTCAAGGGGGGACAGTCGTGGCTACACCTTC. It encodes CASRGDSRGYTF.

The chain joins TRBV20-1 to TRBJ2-3; a possible D gene is TRBD2 (6 bases). This CDR3 spans 14 amino acids. In germline, CDR1 is DFQATT, CDR2 SNEGSKA (reference sequence). V was pared by 4 bases and J by 2 bases, with 13 bases between. The CDR3 coding sequence is TGCAGTGCTATCCGACTAGGGCACACAGATACGCAGTATTTT. Translating gives CSAIRLGHTDTQYF.

The rearrangement uses TRBV4-3 and TRBJ2-5; no clear D gene. Trimming removed 0 bases from V and 5 bases from J, with 7 bases in between. The CDR3 is 13 residues long. The germline gives CDR1 LGHNA, CDR2 YSLEER. This chain's CDR3 is CASSQDMSETQYF. For the CDR3, the DNA is TGCGCCAGCAGCCAAGACATGAGCGAGACCCAGTACTTC.

The chain couples TRBV20-1 to TRBJ1-1, with 10 bases aligning to TRBD1. From germline, CDR1 is DFQATT and CDR2 SNEGSKA (reference sequence). The CDR3 is 14 residues long. J lost 1 base, V lost 2 bases, and 1 base had no gene match. The CDR3 sequence: CSARRQGANTEAFF. DNA for the CDR3: TGCAGTGCTAGAAGACAGGGGGCGAACACTGAAGCTTTCTTT.

This clonotype was counted between two and nine times. CDR3 bases: TGTGCCAGTAGTATGGATCAAGAGACCCAGTACTTC. It specifies CASSMDQETQYF. The chain recombines TRBV19 with TRBJ2-5; no reliable D call. Trimming stripped 3 bases from V and 2 bases from J, with 4 bases between. This CDR3 spans 12 amino acids. Germline loops: CDR1 LNHDA, CDR2 SQIVND (reference sequence).